One T cell receptor beta chain is described in this entry. This specimen comes from a study of blood T cell repertoires in COVID-19. Here immunoSEQ multiplex PCR was the method, and the copy in TCRdb shows in-frame clones only, minus some. The table includes around 180,000 clones, 75% to 85% detected once. This sequence was found in a woman in her forties or fifties with acute COVID-19. Sequencing input: PBMCs or T cells enriched from blood (not recorded which).

CDR3 DNA: TGTGCCAGCACCTTTCACTACTCTGGGGCCAACGTCCTGACTTTC. It is translated as CASTFHYSGANVLTF. This chain joins TRBV11-2 and TRBJ2-6; no clear D gene. The CDR3 spans 15 residues. V dropped 7 bases and J dropped 0 bases, with 10 bases sitting between them. The germline gives CDR1 SGHAT, CDR2 FQNNGV.